This T cell receptor beta chain stems from a study of shared clonotypes between healthy human individuals. Assay: immunoSEQ multiplex PCR; the TCRdb copy retains only in-frame clones and omits some. The data contain 640,000 or so clones, approximately 79% of them seen just once; the ten biggest clones take up about 2%. Germline values: CDR1 SGHNT, CDR2 YENEEA. The CDR3 loop spans 13 amino acids. Trimming took off 5 bases at V and 7 bases at J, with 15 bases between the two ends. This clone was seen only once. The chain uses TRBV11-3 and TRBJ2-7; D is undetermined. The sequenced material came from memory CD4+ T cells sorted from blood. Specified subset: CD45RA-negative fraction. This receptor was identified in a woman aged 30 to 39 in good health. CDR3 coding DNA: TGTGCCAGCAGCAACGGACCCTCTCTGGAGCAGTACTTC. This translates into CASSNGPSLEQYF.